This T cell receptor beta chain comes out of a study of long-term antiretroviral therapy in people with HIV. The CDR3 is 15 residues long. Deletions cut 0 bases from V and 5 bases from J, with 13 bases between. Germline V lookup: CDR1 MGHRA, CDR2 YSYEKL. A word on this clone: What it binds is not known.

Whole-study results and caveats: Controls showed broader CDR3 length ranges than did the HIV repertoires.

Researchers ran immunoSEQ v3.0 at survey level. Method: immunoSEQ multiplex PCR; TCRdb's copy keeps in-frame clones and lacks some. The sample has about 35,000 clones; roughly 82% are singletons. This sequence originates from a man younger than 35 with HIV. The sequenced sample was unsorted PBMCs, obtained 0.3 years after starting antiretroviral therapy. The chain joins TRBV4-1 to TRBJ2-5; D might be TRBD1 or TRBD2, each matching 6 bases. The chain's CDR3 is CASSQDPGAGETQYF. CDR3 coding DNA: TGCGCCAGCAGCCAAGACCCAGGGGCGGGGGAGACCCAGTACTTC.